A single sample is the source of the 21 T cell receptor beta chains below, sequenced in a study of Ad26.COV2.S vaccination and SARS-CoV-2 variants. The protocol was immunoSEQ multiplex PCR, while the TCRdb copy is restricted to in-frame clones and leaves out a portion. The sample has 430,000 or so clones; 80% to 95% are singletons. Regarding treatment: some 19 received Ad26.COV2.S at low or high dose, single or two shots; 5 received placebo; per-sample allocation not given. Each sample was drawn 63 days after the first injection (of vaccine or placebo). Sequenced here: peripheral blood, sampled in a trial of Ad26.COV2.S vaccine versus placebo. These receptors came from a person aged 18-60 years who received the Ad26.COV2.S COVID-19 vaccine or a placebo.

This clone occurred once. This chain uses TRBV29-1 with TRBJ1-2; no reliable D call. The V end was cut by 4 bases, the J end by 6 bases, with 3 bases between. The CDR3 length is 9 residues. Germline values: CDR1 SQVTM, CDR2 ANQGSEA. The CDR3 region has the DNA TGCAGCGTTGGGGATGGCTACACCTTC. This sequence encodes CSVGDGYTF. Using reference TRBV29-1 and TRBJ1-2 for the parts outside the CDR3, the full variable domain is SAVISQKPSRDICQRGTSLTIQCQVDSQVTMMFWYRQQPGQSLTLIATANQGSEATYESGFVIDKFPISRPNLTFSTLTVSNMSPEDSSIYLCSVGDGYTFGSGTRLTVV.

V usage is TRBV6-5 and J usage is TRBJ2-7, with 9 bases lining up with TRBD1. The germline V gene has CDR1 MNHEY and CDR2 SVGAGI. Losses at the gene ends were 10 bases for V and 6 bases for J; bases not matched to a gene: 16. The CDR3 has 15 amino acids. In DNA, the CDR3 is TGTGCCACGAAATTTTTGACAGGGGGTATAAGCGAGCAGTACTTC. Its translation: CATKFLTGGISEQYF.

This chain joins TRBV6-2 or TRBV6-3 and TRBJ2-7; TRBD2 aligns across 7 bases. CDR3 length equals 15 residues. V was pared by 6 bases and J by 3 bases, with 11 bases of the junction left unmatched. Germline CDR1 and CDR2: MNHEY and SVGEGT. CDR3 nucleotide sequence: TGTGCCAGCAGCCCCATTAGCGGGTGGAGCTACGAGCAGTACTTC. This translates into CASSPISGWSYEQYF.

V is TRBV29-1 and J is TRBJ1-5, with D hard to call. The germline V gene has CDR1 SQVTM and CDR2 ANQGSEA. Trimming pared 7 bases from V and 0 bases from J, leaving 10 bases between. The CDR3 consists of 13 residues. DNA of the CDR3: TGCAGCGCTGGAGACAATAGCAATCAGCCCCAGCATTTT. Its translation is CSAGDNSNQPQHF.

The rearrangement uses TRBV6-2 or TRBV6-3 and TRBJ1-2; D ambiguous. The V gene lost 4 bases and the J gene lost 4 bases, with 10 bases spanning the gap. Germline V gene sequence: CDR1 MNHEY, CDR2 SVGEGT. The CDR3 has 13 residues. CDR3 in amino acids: CASSSPFGYGYTF. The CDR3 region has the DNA TGTGCCAGCAGTTCCCCTTTTGGCTATGGCTACACCTTC.

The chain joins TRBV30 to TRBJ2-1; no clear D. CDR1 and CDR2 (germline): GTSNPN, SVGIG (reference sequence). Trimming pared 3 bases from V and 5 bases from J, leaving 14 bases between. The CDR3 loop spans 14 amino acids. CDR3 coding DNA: TGTGCCTGGAGGCTAGGTAGCAGTCACAATGAGCAGTTCTTC. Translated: CAWRLGSSHNEQFF.

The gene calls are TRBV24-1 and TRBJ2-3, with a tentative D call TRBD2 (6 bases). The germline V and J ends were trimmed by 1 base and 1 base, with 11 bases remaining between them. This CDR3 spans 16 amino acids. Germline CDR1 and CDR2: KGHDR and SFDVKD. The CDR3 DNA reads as TGTGCCACCAGTGATTTCTCAGCGGGTCGCACAGATACGCAGTATTTT. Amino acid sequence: CATSDFSAGRTDTQYF.

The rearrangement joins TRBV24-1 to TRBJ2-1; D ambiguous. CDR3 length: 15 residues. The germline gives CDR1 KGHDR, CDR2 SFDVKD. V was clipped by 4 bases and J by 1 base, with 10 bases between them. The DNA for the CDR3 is TGTGCCACCAGTGAGTCTGACGTGTCCTACAATGAGCAGTTCTTC. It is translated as CATSESDVSYNEQFF.

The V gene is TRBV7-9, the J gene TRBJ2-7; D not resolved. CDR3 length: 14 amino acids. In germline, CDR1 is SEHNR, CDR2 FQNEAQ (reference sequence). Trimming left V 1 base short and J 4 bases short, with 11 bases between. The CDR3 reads CASSLGLPPYEQYF. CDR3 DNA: TGTGCCAGCAGCTTAGGGTTACCCCCTTACGAGCAGTACTTC.

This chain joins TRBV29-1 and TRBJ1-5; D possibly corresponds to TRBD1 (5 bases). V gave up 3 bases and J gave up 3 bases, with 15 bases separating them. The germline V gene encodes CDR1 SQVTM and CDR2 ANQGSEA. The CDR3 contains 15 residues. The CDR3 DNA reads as TGCAGCGTTGAGGGGGGATCCGGGATCAATCAGCCCCAGCATTTT. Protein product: CSVEGGSGINQPQHF.

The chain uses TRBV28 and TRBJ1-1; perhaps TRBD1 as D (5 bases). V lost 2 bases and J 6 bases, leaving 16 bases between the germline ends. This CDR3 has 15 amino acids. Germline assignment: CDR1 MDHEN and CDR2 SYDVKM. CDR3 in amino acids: CASSLNVFGGAEAFF. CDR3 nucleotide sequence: TGTGCCAGCAGTTTAAACGTCTTCGGGGGAGCTGAAGCTTTCTTT.

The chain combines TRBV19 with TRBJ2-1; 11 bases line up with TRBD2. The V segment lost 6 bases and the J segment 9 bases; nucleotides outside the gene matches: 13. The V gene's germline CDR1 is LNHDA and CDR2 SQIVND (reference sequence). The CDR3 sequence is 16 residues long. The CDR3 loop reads CASSPSRLAGRIEQFF. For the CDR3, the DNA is TGTGCCAGTAGCCCTTCAAGACTAGCGGGAAGAATTGAGCAGTTCTTC.

The chain's CDR3 is CASSASGGKSTDTQYF. CDR3 DNA: TGTGCCAGCAGTGCCTCAGGGGGGAAAAGCACAGATACGCAGTATTTT. The J gene is TRBJ2-3, the V gene TRBV2; D might be TRBD1 (7 bases). Germline V gene sequence: CDR1 SNHLY, CDR2 FYNNEI. The V and J ends lost 4 bases and 0 bases respectively, with 14 bases between them. The CDR3 totals 16 residues.

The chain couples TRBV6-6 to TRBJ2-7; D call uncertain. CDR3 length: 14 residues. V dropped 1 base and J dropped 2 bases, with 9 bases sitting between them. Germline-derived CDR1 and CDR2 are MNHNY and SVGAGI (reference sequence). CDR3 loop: CASSYLGRPYEQYF. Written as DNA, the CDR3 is TGTGCCAGCAGTTACTTGGGCAGACCCTACGAGCAGTACTTC.

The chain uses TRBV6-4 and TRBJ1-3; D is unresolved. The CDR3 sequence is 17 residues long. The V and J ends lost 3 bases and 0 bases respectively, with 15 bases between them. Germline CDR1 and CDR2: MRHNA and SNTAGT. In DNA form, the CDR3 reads TGTGCCAGCAGTGAGAAGTACCGTGGTGCCTCTGGAAACACCATATATTTT. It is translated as CASSEKYRGASGNTIYF.

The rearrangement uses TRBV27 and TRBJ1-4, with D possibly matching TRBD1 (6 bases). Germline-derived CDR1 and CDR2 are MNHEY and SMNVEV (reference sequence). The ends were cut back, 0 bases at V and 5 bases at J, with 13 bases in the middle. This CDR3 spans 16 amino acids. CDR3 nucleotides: TGTGCCAGCAGTTTATCCCCTGGCAGGGGCAATGAAAAACTGTTTTTT. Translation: CASSLSPGRGNEKLFF.

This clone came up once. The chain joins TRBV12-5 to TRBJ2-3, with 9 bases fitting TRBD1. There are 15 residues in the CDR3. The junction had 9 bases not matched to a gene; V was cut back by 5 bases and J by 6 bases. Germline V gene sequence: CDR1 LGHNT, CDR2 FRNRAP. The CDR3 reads CASGPGQGVRDTQYF. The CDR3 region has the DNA TGTGCTAGTGGTCCGGGACAGGGAGTGAGGGATACGCAGTATTTT. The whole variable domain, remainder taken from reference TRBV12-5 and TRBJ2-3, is DARVTQTPRHKVTEMGQEVTMRCQPILGHNTVFWYRQTMMQGLELLAYFRNRAPLDDSGMPKDRFSAEMPDATLATLKIQPSEPRDSAVYFCASGPGQGVRDTQYFGPGTRLTVL.

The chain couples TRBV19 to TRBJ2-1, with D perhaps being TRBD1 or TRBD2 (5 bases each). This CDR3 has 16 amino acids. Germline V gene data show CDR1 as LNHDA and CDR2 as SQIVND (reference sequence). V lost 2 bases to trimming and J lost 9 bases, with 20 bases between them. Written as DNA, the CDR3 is TGTGCCAGTAGTATAATGGGGACCGGGTTGGGCGTTGAGCAGTTCTTC. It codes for CASSIMGTGLGVEQFF.

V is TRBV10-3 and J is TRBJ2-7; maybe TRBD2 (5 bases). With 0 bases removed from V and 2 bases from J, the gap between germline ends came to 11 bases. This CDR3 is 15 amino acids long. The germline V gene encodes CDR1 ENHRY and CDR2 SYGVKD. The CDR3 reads CAISESRTLTYEQYF. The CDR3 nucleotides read TGTGCCATCAGTGAGTCGAGGACTCTTACCTACGAGCAGTACTTC.

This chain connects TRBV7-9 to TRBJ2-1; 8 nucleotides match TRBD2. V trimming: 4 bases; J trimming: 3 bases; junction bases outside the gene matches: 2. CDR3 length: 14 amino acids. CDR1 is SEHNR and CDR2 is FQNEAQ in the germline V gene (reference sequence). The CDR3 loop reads CASSSGLGYNEQFF. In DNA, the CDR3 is TGTGCCAGCAGCTCGGGACTAGGCTACAATGAGCAGTTCTTC.

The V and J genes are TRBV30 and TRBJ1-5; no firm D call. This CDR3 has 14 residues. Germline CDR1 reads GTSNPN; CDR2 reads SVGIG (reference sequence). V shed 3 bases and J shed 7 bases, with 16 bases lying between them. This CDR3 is CAWSSGEGGQPQHF. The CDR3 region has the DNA TGTGCCTGGAGCTCCGGGGAGGGAGGACAGCCCCAGCATTTT.